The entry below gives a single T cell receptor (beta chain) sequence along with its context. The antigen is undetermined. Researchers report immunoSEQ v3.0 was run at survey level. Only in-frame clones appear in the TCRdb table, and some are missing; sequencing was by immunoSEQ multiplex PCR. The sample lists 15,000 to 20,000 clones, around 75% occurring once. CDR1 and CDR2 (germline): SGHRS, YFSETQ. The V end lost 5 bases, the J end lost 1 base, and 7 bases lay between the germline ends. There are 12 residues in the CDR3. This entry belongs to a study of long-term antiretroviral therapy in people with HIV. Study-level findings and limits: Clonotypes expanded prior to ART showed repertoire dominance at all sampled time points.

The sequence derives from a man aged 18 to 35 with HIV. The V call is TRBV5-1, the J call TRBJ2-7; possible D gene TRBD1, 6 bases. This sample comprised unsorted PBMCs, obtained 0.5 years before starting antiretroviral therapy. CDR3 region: CASRGQSYEQYF. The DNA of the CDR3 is TGCGCCAGCAGAGGACAGTCCTACGAGCAGTACTTC.